These T cell receptor beta chains were read from a single sample in a study of OX40 agonist ivuxolimab in advanced cancers. The method was immunoSEQ multiplex PCR; TCRdb's version includes in-frame clones alone and lacks a portion of them. Here the sample spans about 50,000 clones, 80% to 85% being singletons. The sequencing here drew on CD4+ or CD8+ T cells sorted from blood, taken in a trial of the OX40 agonist ivuxolimab. Receptors were obtained from an adult with an advanced solid tumor such as melanoma, head and neck, liver or kidney cancer. Each CDR3 is given with its conserved first and last residue. The D gene is left open where the match is weak. The size field is filled for only some rows; it gives once, few, many or a size class.

V gene: TRBV6-6; J gene: TRBJ2-7; clone size: NA; D gene: NA; CDR3 DNA: TGTGCCAGCACCTCCCCACATAAATCCTACGAGCAGTACTTC; CDR3 protein: CASTSPHKSYEQYF
V gene: TRBV5-6; J gene: TRBJ2-7; clone size: NA; D gene: TRBD2; CDR3 DNA: TGTGCCAGCAGCGTCGGAGGGAGGGCCAGTATCTACGAGCAGTACTTC; CDR3 protein: CASSVGGRASIYEQYF
V gene: TRBV7-2; J gene: TRBJ2-7; clone size: NA; D gene: TRBD2; CDR3 DNA: TGTGCCAGCAGCCCGACTAGCCTGGCTCCCTACGAGCAGTACTTC; CDR3 protein: CASSPTSLAPYEQYF
V gene: TRBV5-1; J gene: TRBJ2-1; clone size: NA; D gene: NA; CDR3 DNA: TGCGCCAGCAGCTTGACAAGCGACTACAATGAGCAGTTCTTC; CDR3 protein: CASSLTSDYNEQFF
V gene: TRBV5-6; J gene: TRBJ2-2; clone size: NA; D gene: NA; CDR3 DNA: TGTGCCAGCAGCTTGGGTCCCGGGGAGCTGTTTTTT; CDR3 protein: CASSLGPGELFF
V gene: TRBV11-2; J gene: TRBJ1-2; clone size: NA; D gene: TRBD1; CDR3 DNA: TGTGCCAGCAGCTTAGTAAACTTGGGACAGGGGGAGCGGGGCTACACCTTC; CDR3 protein: CASSLVNLGQGERGYTF
V gene: TRBV5-8; J gene: TRBJ2-5; clone size: NA; D gene: NA; CDR3 DNA: TGTGCCAGCAGCTTGGATCTTGCAGGCGGGCTGGGTTCCCAGTACTTC; CDR3 protein: CASSLDLAGGLGSQYF
V gene: TRBV6-6; J gene: TRBJ1-5; clone size: once; D gene: NA; CDR3 DNA: TGTGCCAGCAGTTACAGTCCTACAGGGCCCCAGCATTTT; CDR3 protein: CASSYSPTGPQHF
V gene: TRBV7-7; J gene: TRBJ2-1; clone size: NA; D gene: NA; CDR3 DNA: TGTGCCAGCAGCTTAGACTCCTACAATGAGCAGTTCTTC; CDR3 protein: CASSLDSYNEQFF
V gene: TRBV4-3; J gene: TRBJ2-3; clone size: NA; D gene: NA; CDR3 DNA: TGCGCCAGCAGCAGTAGCACAGATACGCAGTATTTT; CDR3 protein: CASSSSTDTQYF
V gene: TRBV2; J gene: TRBJ2-4; clone size: NA; D gene: TRBD1; CDR3 DNA: TGTGCCAGCAGTGGGGACAGGGGAACCAAAAACATTCAGTACTTC; CDR3 protein: CASSGDRGTKNIQYF
V gene: TRBV2; J gene: TRBJ2-3; clone size: NA; D gene: NA; CDR3 DNA: TGTGCCAGCAGACCCCAGGGTAGGGTAACAGATACGCAGTATTTT; CDR3 protein: CASRPQGRVTDTQYF
V gene: TRBV6-1; J gene: TRBJ1-2; clone size: NA; D gene: TRBD1; CDR3 DNA: TGTGCCAGCAGTGCAAAAGGGACAGCGGGCTATGGCTACACCTTC; CDR3 protein: CASSAKGTAGYGYTF
V gene: TRBV2; J gene: TRBJ2-1; clone size: few; D gene: TRBD2; CDR3 DNA: TGTGCCAGCAGTGTTTCTAGCGGGAGCTACAATGAGCAGTTCTTC; CDR3 protein: CASSVSSGSYNEQFF
V gene: TRBV10-3; J gene: TRBJ1-2; clone size: NA; D gene: TRBD1; CDR3 DNA: TGTGCCACGCGACAGGGAGACTATGGCTACACCTTC; CDR3 protein: CATRQGDYGYTF
V gene: TRBV5-1; J gene: TRBJ1-1; clone size: NA; D gene: NA; CDR3 DNA: TGCGCCAGCATGGGGGCAGGCAACACTGAAGCTTTCTTT; CDR3 protein: CASMGAGNTEAFF
V gene: TRBV2; J gene: TRBJ2-7; clone size: NA; D gene: NA; CDR3 DNA: TGTGCCAGTCGGGGTGACTGGACAGACTACGAGCAGTACTTC; CDR3 protein: CASRGDWTDYEQYF
V gene: TRBV19; J gene: TRBJ2-7; clone size: NA; D gene: TRBD2; CDR3 DNA: TGTGCCAGTAGTATCTCCGGGACTAGCGGTCCGCTGGGGGAGCAGTACTTC; CDR3 protein: CASSISGTSGPLGEQYF
V gene: TRBV6-4; J gene: TRBJ2-1; clone size: once; D gene: NA; CDR3 DNA: TGTGCCAGCAGTGTTGGGGCGACGAGATACAATGAGCAGTTCTTC; CDR3 protein: CASSVGATRYNEQFF
V gene: TRBV10-3; J gene: TRBJ1-5; clone size: NA; D gene: NA; CDR3 DNA: TGTGCCACATCCGCCGGCTTGAATCAGCCCCAGCATTTT; CDR3 protein: CATSAGLNQPQHF
V gene: TRBV7-8; J gene: TRBJ1-3; clone size: NA; D gene: NA; CDR3 DNA: TGTGCCAGCAGCTTAATCGGGACAACCAGCTCTGGAAACACCATATATTTT; CDR3 protein: CASSLIGTTSSGNTIYF
V gene: TRBV5-1; J gene: TRBJ1-1; clone size: NA; D gene: NA; CDR3 DNA: TGCGCCAGCAGCTTTTTGACGGGGGGAGGAGTGGGAAACACTGAAGCTTTCTTT; CDR3 protein: CASSFLTGGGVGNTEAFF
V gene: TRBV18; J gene: TRBJ2-1; clone size: once; D gene: TRBD1; CDR3 DNA: TGTGCCAGCTCCCACCAAGGGGGACAGTCACCCCTCAATGAGCAGTTCTTC; CDR3 protein: CASSHQGGQSPLNEQFF
V gene: TRBV13; J gene: TRBJ1-1; clone size: NA; D gene: NA; CDR3 DNA: TGTGCCAGCAGCTTAGTAAGGGACACTGAAGCTTTCTTT; CDR3 protein: CASSLVRDTEAFF
V gene: TRBV7-2; J gene: TRBJ2-7; clone size: once; D gene: NA; CDR3 DNA: TGTGCCAGCACCAAGAGGGGGGAGTCCTACTCCTACGAGCAGTACTTC; CDR3 protein: CASTKRGESYSYEQYF
V gene: TRBV30; J gene: TRBJ1-6; clone size: NA; D gene: NA; CDR3 DNA: TGTGCTTTGGGAGGGGGAAATTCACCCCTCCACTTT; CDR3 protein: CALGGGNSPLHF
V gene: TRBV21-1; J gene: TRBJ2-7; clone size: NA; D gene: NA; CDR3 DNA: TGTGCCAGCAGCGGAGGCACCAAGAAGCGCTCCTACGAGCAGTACTTC; CDR3 protein: CASSGGTKKRSYEQYF
V gene: TRBV4-3; J gene: TRBJ2-7; clone size: NA; D gene: NA; CDR3 DNA: TGCGCCAGCAGCCAACGGACAGAGACCTACTACGAGCAGTACTTC; CDR3 protein: CASSQRTETYYEQYF
V gene: TRBV2; J gene: TRBJ2-1; clone size: few; D gene: NA; CDR3 DNA: TGTGCCAGCACCCCGGTAAGGGGTAATGAGCAGTTCTTC; CDR3 protein: CASTPVRGNEQFF
V gene: TRBV7-8; J gene: TRBJ1-1; clone size: few; D gene: NA; CDR3 DNA: TGTGCCAGCAGCCTACCCGGCATTGAAGCTTTCTTT; CDR3 protein: CASSLPGIEAFF
V gene: TRBV30; J gene: TRBJ1-1; clone size: few; D gene: NA; CDR3 DNA: TGTGCCTGGAGTGTACAGGCTGAAGCTTTCTTT; CDR3 protein: CAWSVQAEAFF
V gene: TRBV18; J gene: TRBJ2-7; clone size: NA; D gene: TRBD2; CDR3 DNA: TGTGCCAGCTTCGAAGGCGGGGGTAACGAGCAGTACTTC; CDR3 protein: CASFEGGGNEQYF
V gene: TRBV5-1; J gene: TRBJ1-5; clone size: NA; D gene: NA; CDR3 DNA: TGCGCCAGCAGTATTAGCTCAGGCCGCAATCAGCCCCAGCATTTT; CDR3 protein: CASSISSGRNQPQHF
V gene: TRBV20-1; J gene: TRBJ1-5; clone size: NA; D gene: NA; CDR3 DNA: TGCAGTGCCGAGGGGGGCCCCCAGCATTTT; CDR3 protein: CSAEGGPQHF
V gene: TRBV18; J gene: TRBJ2-2; clone size: NA; D gene: TRBD1; CDR3 DNA: TGTGCCAGCTCACCAGGATCAGGACAGGGAATCGGGGAGCTGTTTTTT; CDR3 protein: CASSPGSGQGIGELFF
V gene: TRBV27; J gene: TRBJ2-3; clone size: NA; D gene: TRBD1; CDR3 DNA: TGTGCCAGCAGTTTATGGACAGGGCTGGGCACAGATACGCAGTATTTT; CDR3 protein: CASSLWTGLGTDTQYF
V gene: TRBV6-1; J gene: TRBJ2-1; clone size: once; D gene: TRBD2; CDR3 DNA: TGTGCCAGCAGACGGACTAGCGCATACAATGAGCAGTTCTTC; CDR3 protein: CASRRTSAYNEQFF
V gene: TRBV5-1; J gene: TRBJ1-1; clone size: NA; D gene: TRBD1; CDR3 DNA: TGCGCCAGCAGCTTGGTGGCCAGGGGGACGAACACTGAAGCTTTCTTT; CDR3 protein: CASSLVARGTNTEAFF
V gene: TRBV7-2; J gene: TRBJ2-1; clone size: NA; D gene: TRBD2; CDR3 DNA: TGTGCCAGCAGAAAGACTAGCGGCTCCTACAATGAGCAGTTCTTC; CDR3 protein: CASRKTSGSYNEQFF
V gene: TRBV7-6; J gene: TRBJ2-1; clone size: NA; D gene: TRBD2; CDR3 DNA: TGTGCCAGCAGCTTCAGCGGGAGGATGAACAATGAGCAGTTCTTC; CDR3 protein: CASSFSGRMNNEQFF
V gene: TRBV6-5; J gene: TRBJ2-7; clone size: NA; D gene: TRBD1; CDR3 DNA: TGTGCCAGCAGTTACTTTCCGGGACAGGGGTACGAGCAGTACTTC; CDR3 protein: CASSYFPGQGYEQYF
V gene: TRBV5-4; J gene: TRBJ2-2; clone size: NA; D gene: TRBD2; CDR3 DNA: TGTGCCAGCAGCTCCGGGACTAGCGGCTTCACCGGGGAGCTGTTTTTT; CDR3 protein: CASSSGTSGFTGELFF
V gene: TRBV27; J gene: TRBJ2-1; clone size: once; D gene: TRBD2; CDR3 DNA: TGTGCCAGCAGCCCCTTACTAGCGGGAGGGCCCGATGAGCAGTTCTTC; CDR3 protein: CASSPLLAGGPDEQFF
V gene: TRBV7-9; J gene: TRBJ2-7; clone size: NA; D gene: TRBD1; CDR3 DNA: TGTGCCAGCAGCTCGACAGGGTCCGAGCAGTACTTC; CDR3 protein: CASSSTGSEQYF
V gene: TRBV27; J gene: TRBJ2-3; clone size: NA; D gene: TRBD2; CDR3 DNA: TGTGCCAGCAGTTTATGGATGGTGACTAGCGGGAGGGCCCATAGCACAGATACGCAGTATTTT; CDR3 protein: CASSLWMVTSGRAHSTDTQYF
V gene: TRBV14; J gene: TRBJ2-7; clone size: once; D gene: TRBD1; CDR3 DNA: TGTGCCAGCAGCCAAGTGACAGGGGGCGCGCGGCAGTACTTC; CDR3 protein: CASSQVTGGARQYF
V gene: TRBV15; J gene: TRBJ2-5; clone size: NA; D gene: NA; CDR3 DNA: TGTGCCACCAGCACGTTCCAGGGAGAAAGGGAGACCCAGTACTTC; CDR3 protein: CATSTFQGERETQYF
V gene: TRBV5-1; J gene: TRBJ2-5; clone size: NA; D gene: NA; CDR3 DNA: TGCGCCAGCAGCGTCCAACAGACGGGCCAAGAGACCCAGTACTTC; CDR3 protein: CASSVQQTGQETQYF
V gene: TRBV2; J gene: TRBJ2-7; clone size: NA; D gene: NA; CDR3 DNA: TGTGCCAGCACCCTTCAGCCCTACGAGCAGTACTTC; CDR3 protein: CASTLQPYEQYF
V gene: TRBV21-1; J gene: TRBJ2-7; clone size: NA; D gene: NA; CDR3 DNA: TGTGCCAGCAGCAAGCCGGGGCCTCACTACGAGCAGTACTTC; CDR3 protein: CASSKPGPHYEQYF
V gene: TRBV7-9; J gene: TRBJ2-3; clone size: NA; D gene: TRBD2; CDR3 DNA: TGTGCCAGCAGCTCCTGGGGGGGGTCGGACACAGATACGCAGTATTTT; CDR3 protein: CASSSWGGSDTDTQYF
V gene: TRBV7-9; J gene: TRBJ1-3; clone size: NA; D gene: TRBD1; CDR3 DNA: TGTGCCAGCAGCAACAACAGGGGTAACACCATATATTTT; CDR3 protein: CASSNNRGNTIYF
V gene: TRBV9; J gene: TRBJ1-1; clone size: NA; D gene: NA; CDR3 DNA: TGTGCCAGCAGCGTAGGCCCAGGGGACACTGAAGCTTTCTTT; CDR3 protein: CASSVGPGDTEAFF
V gene: TRBV7-2; J gene: TRBJ2-7; clone size: NA; D gene: TRBD2; CDR3 DNA: TGTGCCAGCAGCACACTAGCGGCGACCTACGAGCAGTACTTC; CDR3 protein: CASSTLAATYEQYF
V gene: TRBV30; J gene: TRBJ2-3; clone size: NA; D gene: NA; CDR3 DNA: TGTGCCTGGGGTCCCACAGGCACAGATACGCAGTATTTT; CDR3 protein: CAWGPTGTDTQYF
V gene: TRBV6-1; J gene: TRBJ2-1; clone size: NA; D gene: TRBD1; CDR3 DNA: TGTGCCAGCAGTGAGACAGGGAGTAGATTCTTC; CDR3 protein: CASSETGSRFF
V gene: TRBV6-5; J gene: TRBJ1-2; clone size: NA; D gene: TRBD1; CDR3 DNA: TGTGCCAGCAGTTACTCAGACAGGGTGAAGGAAGGCTACACCTTC; CDR3 protein: CASSYSDRVKEGYTF